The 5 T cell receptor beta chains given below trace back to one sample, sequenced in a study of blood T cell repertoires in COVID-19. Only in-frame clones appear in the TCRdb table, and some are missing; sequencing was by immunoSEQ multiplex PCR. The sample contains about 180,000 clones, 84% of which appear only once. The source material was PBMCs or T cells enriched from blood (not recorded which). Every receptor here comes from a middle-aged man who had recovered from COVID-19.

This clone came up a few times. The CDR3 DNA sequence: TGTGCCACCAGCAGAGATAGGACTAGCTTGGAGACCCAGTACTTC. As protein: CATSRDRTSLETQYF. This chain links TRBV15 with TRBJ2-5; 8 bases map to TRBD2. Germline V gene data show CDR1 as LNHNV and CDR2 as YYDKDF (reference sequence). V gave up 0 bases and J gave up 5 bases; unmatched junction bases: 5. The CDR3 covers 15 residues.

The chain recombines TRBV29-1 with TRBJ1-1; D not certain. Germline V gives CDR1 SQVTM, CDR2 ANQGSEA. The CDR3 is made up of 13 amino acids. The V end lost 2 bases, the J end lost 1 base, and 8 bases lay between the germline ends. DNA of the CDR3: TGCAGCGTTGAACGGGTGACGAACACTGAAGCTTTCTTT. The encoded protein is CSVERVTNTEAFF.

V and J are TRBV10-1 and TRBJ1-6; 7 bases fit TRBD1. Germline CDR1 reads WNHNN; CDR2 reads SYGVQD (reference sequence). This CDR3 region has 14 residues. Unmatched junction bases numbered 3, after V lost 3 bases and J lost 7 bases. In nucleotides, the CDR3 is TGCGCCAGCAGTGAAGACAGGGACAATTCACCCCTCCACTTT. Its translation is CASSEDRDNSPLHF.

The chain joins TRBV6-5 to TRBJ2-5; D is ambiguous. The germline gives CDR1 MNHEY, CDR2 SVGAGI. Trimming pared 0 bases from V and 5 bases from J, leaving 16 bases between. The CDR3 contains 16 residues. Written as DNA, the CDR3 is TGTGCCAGCAGTTACTCGAACTCTCCTATGAGGGAGACCCAGTACTTC. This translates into CASSYSNSPMRETQYF.

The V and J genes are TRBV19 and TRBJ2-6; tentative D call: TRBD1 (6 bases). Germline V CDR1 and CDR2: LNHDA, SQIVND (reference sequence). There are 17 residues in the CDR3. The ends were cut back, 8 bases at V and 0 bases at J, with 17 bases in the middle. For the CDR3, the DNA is TGTGCCAGTGGGGGACACCAAGTTTACTCTGGGGCCAACGTCCTGACTTTC. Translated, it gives CASGGHQVYSGANVLTF.